One and the same sample provided the 15 T cell receptor beta chains below, sequenced in a study of early T cells in non-severe SARS-CoV-2 infection listed by TCRdb under 2021. The library was produced with 5' RACE. Instrument used: NextSeq 500. The raw public data were reprocessed by TCRdb itself: fastp quality trimming at Q25, MiXCR clonotype calling, in-frame beta chains only. A single entry per CDR3 protein holds the most common genes and DNA from its merged rows. In all, the sample holds about 64,000 distinct CDR3 sequences, and roughly 5% of those were seen once. The ten largest clones take up 4% to 5% of the sample. Sequencing was carried out using whole blood. The origin of the receptors is an adult who was a healthcare worker with PCR-confirmed SARS-CoV-2 infection or an uninfected control (not recorded which).

This clonotype has just a few counts. V and J are TRBV2 and TRBJ2-6, with D tentatively TRBD1 or TRBD2 (5 bases each). There are 17 residues in the CDR3. Germline V gene lookup returns CDR1 SNHLY and CDR2 FYNNEI. Deletions cut 7 bases from V and 0 bases from J, with 16 bases between. In DNA, the CDR3 is TGTGCCAGCAATAACGGGGCAGGGAGCTCTGGGGCCAACGTCCTGACTTTC. Translation gives CASNNGAGSSGANVLTF.

This clonotype was detected ten times or more. J is TRBJ2-1 and V is TRBV2, with 8 bases matching TRBD1. V shed 7 bases, J shed 10 bases, and the junction held 12 bases outside the gene matches. The germline V gene has CDR1 SNHLY and CDR2 FYNNEI. The CDR3 runs to 14 residues. CDR3 region: CASTRQGALIEQFF. The CDR3 nucleotides read TGTGCCAGCACAAGGCAGGGGGCCCTTATAGAGCAGTTCTTC.

This clonotype occurred many times. Sequence at one end of the junction differs from germline and may be a read error. V is TRBV29-1 and J is TRBJ2-7; 7 positions match TRBD1. Looked up from germline, CDR1 is SQVTM and CDR2 is ANQGSEA. The CDR3 is 14 amino acids. DNA for the CDR3: TGCAGCGTTCACACTACAGGGGCCTCCTACGAGCAATACTTC. Translated, it gives CSVHTTGASYEQYF.

This clonotype was counted many times. The rearrangement uses TRBV20-1 and TRBJ2-1; the D gene is possibly TRBD2 (7 bases). Deletions cut 1 base from V and 8 bases from J, with 21 bases between. CDR3 length: 16 residues. Germline CDR1 reads DFQATT; CDR2 reads SNEGSKA (reference sequence). The CDR3: CSARGGPTSTLDEQFF. The DNA of the CDR3 is TGCAGTGCTAGAGGGGGGCCGACTAGCACCCTCGATGAGCAGTTCTTC.

There are many counts of this clonotype. CDR3 DNA: TGTGCCAGCAGCCCGTGGACAGGAGAAGAGACCCAGTACTTC. It specifies CASSPWTGEETQYF. The V gene is TRBV7-7, the J gene TRBJ2-5; 7 bases line up with TRBD1. Germline V gene sequence: CDR1 SSHAT, CDR2 FNYEAQ (reference sequence). The CDR3 covers 14 residues. Trimming at V came to 5 bases and at J to 3 bases, leaving 6 bases not matched to a gene.

The chain links TRBV2 to TRBJ2-2; 9 positions agree with TRBD1. Trimming took 5 bases from V and 5 from J; bases not matched to a gene: 12. Per germline, CDR1 SNHLY and CDR2 FYNNEI. The CDR3 runs 17 residues. The CDR3 DNA reads TGTGCCAGCAGTCCACCCCACGGGACAGGGCGGACCGGGGAGCTGTTTTTT. Amino acid sequence: CASSPPHGTGRTGELFF.

There are many counts of this clonotype. This sequence joins TRBV7-9 and TRBJ2-7, with TRBD1 matching over 7 bases. With 3 bases clipped from V and 6 bases from J, the junction kept 2 bases outside the gene matches. The germline V gene encodes CDR1 SEHNR and CDR2 FQNEAQ (reference sequence). The CDR3 is 12 amino acids. The CDR3 loop reads CASSFGQAEQYF. CDR3 sequence (DNA): TGTGCCAGCAGCTTTGGACAGGCCGAGCAGTACTTC.

This clonotype occurred many times. The V call is TRBV6-5, the J call TRBJ2-5; a possible D gene is TRBD1 (5 bases). The CDR3 runs to 18 residues. Germline V CDR1 and CDR2: MNHEY, SVGAGI. V lost 2 bases and J 0 bases, leaving 19 bases between the germline ends. The CDR3 is CASSYKQGKPGDQETQYF. CDR3 in DNA: TGTGCCAGCAGTTACAAGCAGGGAAAGCCTGGGGACCAAGAGACCCAGTACTTC.

This clonotype has at least ten counts. The rearrangement uses TRBV27 and TRBJ1-6; 9 bases map to TRBD1. After removal of 5 bases from V and 6 bases from J, the junction contained 8 bases not matched to a gene. The CDR3 consists of 16 residues. The V gene's germline CDR1 is MNHEY and CDR2 SMNVEV (reference sequence). The DNA of the CDR3 is TGTGCCAGCAGTCCCGTGGGACAGGGTGGTAATTCACCCCTCCACTTT. This encodes CASSPVGQGGNSPLHF.

The rearrangement uses TRBV11-2 and TRBJ2-2; D is possibly TRBD1 or TRBD2 (6 bases each). Trimming took off 5 bases at V and 2 bases at J, with 15 bases between the two ends. Germline assignment: CDR1 SGHAT and CDR2 FQNNGV. This CDR3 has 16 amino acids. CDR3 region: CASSPGGGPNTGELFF. The DNA for the CDR3 is TGTGCCAGCAGCCCAGGAGGGGGACCAAACACCGGGGAGCTGTTTTTT. Based on the CDR3 plus reference TRBV11-2 and TRBJ2-2, the full variable domain is EAGVAQSPRYKIIEKRQSVAFWCNPISGHATLYWYQQILGQGPKLLIQFQNNGVVDDSQLPKDRFSAERLKGVDSTLKIQPAKLEDSAVYLCASSPGGGPNTGELFFGEGSRLTVL.

There are many counts of this clonotype. The CDR3: CASSGRLGAADTQYF. CDR3 nucleotide sequence: TGTGCCAGCAGCGGACGGTTAGGAGCTGCGGATACGCAGTATTTT. The genes are TRBV7-2 and TRBJ2-3, with no clear D. The CDR3 consists of 15 residues. CDR1 and CDR2 (germline): SGHTA, FQGNSA. The V and J ends lost 5 bases and 6 bases respectively, with 18 bases between them.

This clonotype was detected ten times or more. The V gene is TRBV5-1, the J gene TRBJ1-1; D unclear. CDR1 and CDR2 from the germline V gene are SGHRS and YFSETQ. V was trimmed by 4 bases and J by 4 bases, leaving 14 bases between them. This CDR3 comprises 14 residues. CDR3 nucleotide sequence: TGCGCCAGCAGCATAAACACGCAGGCCACTGAAGCTTTCTTT. Its translation: CASSINTQATEAFF.

This clonotype came up many times. J is TRBJ1-3 and V is TRBV20-1, with D uncertain. CDR1 is DFQATT, CDR2 SNEGSKA, per germline (reference sequence). Between the trimmed V and J ends, which lost 6 bases and 1 base, there was a span of 10 bases. The CDR3 is 13 amino acids. CDR3 in amino acids: CSAPRDSGNTIYF. The CDR3, as DNA: TGCAGTGCCCCCAGAGATTCTGGAAACACCATATATTTT.

This clonotype was observed at least ten times. This chain uses TRBV21-1 with TRBJ2-7; the table's D call, TRBD1, has no DNA check behind it. TRBV21-1 counts as a pseudogene. The CDR3 has 15 amino acids. The CDR3 DNA reads TGTGCCAGCAGTGTAACCGGACAGAGCTCCTACGAGCAGTACTTC. This sequence encodes CASSVTGQSSYEQYF.

The table lists this clonotype with many counts. This chain uses TRBV20-1 with TRBJ2-7, with D unresolved. Per germline, CDR1 DFQATT and CDR2 SNEGSKA (reference sequence). The CDR3 is 14 residues long. V was cut by 5 bases and J by 4 bases, with 18 bases left in between. The CDR3 region has the DNA TGCAGTGCTCCATCTTCGACCGTTTCTTACGAGCAGTACTTC. Its translation: CSAPSSTVSYEQYF.